This TCR beta chain is from a study of cytotoxic CD8 clonotypes in ibrutinib-treated CLL. Study overall: The study included 11 relapsed/refractory and roughly 15 treatment-naive patients; roughly 17 had IGHV unmutated disease.

Depth targeted 1 in 200,000 to 1 in 1 million T cells, averaging around 10x coverage per clonotype. Only in-frame clones appear in the TCRdb table, and some are missing; sequencing was by immunoSEQ multiplex PCR. The sample holds over 250,000 clones, approximately 76% seen once. Study findings and constraints: Clonality measured at baseline exceeded age-matched healthy donors, tracking circulating CD8+ T-cell counts.

For this clone: Its antigen remains unidentified.

The CDR3 consists of 16 residues. V dropped 2 bases and J dropped 3 bases, with 14 bases sitting between them. Germline values: CDR1 MNHNY, CDR2 SVGAGI (reference sequence). Sequences were derived from PBMCs, sampled at disease progression, from a patient treated with ibrutinib. This sequence originates from a human donor with chronic lymphocytic leukemia. The rearrangement uses TRBV6-6 and TRBJ1-3; tentatively, D is TRBD1 (6 bases). The CDR3 DNA reads as TGTGCCAGCAGTTACCTTGGGGGGCTGGTTGGAAACACCATATATTTT. It translates to CASSYLGGLVGNTIYF.